Following are 26 T cell receptor beta chains from one sample sequenced in a study of blood T cell repertoires in COVID-19. Method: immunoSEQ multiplex PCR; TCRdb's copy keeps in-frame clones and lacks some. The sample contains approximately 82,000 clones, roughly four fifths of which appear only once. Sequenced material: peripheral blood. These receptors were collected from a man aged 50-60 years with active or convalescent COVID-19.

The chain links TRBV3-1 (or the pseudogene TRBV3-2) to TRBJ2-3, with 8 bases aligning to TRBD2. The CDR3 has 17 residues. Germline CDR1 reads LGHDT; CDR2 reads YNNKEL (reference sequence). V gave up 0 bases and J gave up 2 bases; unmatched junction bases: 7. CDR3 in amino acids: CASSQDLVAGSTDTQYF. The CDR3 DNA reads TGTGCCAGCAGCCAAGATTTAGTAGCGGGGTCCACAGATACGCAGTATTTT.

This clone came up a few times. V gene TRBV5-8 combines with J gene TRBJ2-7; the D gene is possibly TRBD2 (6 bases). CDR1 SGHTS and CDR2 YDEGEE come from the germline V gene. Trimming took off 7 bases at V and 1 base at J, with 12 bases between the two ends. The CDR3 length is 13 residues. The DNA for the CDR3 is TGTGCCAGCGGTGGGGACTGGTCCTACGAGCAGTACTTC. Amino acids: CASGGDWSYEQYF.

The chain employs TRBV18 and TRBJ1-1, with 9 bases matching TRBD1. J gave up 6 bases and V 5 bases, and 4 bases lay outside the gene matches. CDR1 and CDR2 (germline): KGHSH, LQKENI. The CDR3 sequence is 13 residues long. The CDR3 here is CASSLQGAAEAFF. For the CDR3, the DNA is TGTGCCAGCTCATTACAGGGGGCGGCTGAAGCTTTCTTT.

The chain uses TRBV2 and TRBJ2-1; 12 bases agree with TRBD2. The CDR3 runs to 17 residues. In germline, CDR1 is SNHLY, CDR2 FYNNEI. The junction had 7 bases not matched to a gene; V was cut back by 6 bases and J by 1 base. The CDR3 protein is CASRRSSGGASYNEQFF. In DNA, the CDR3 is TGTGCCAGCAGGCGATCTAGCGGGGGGGCTTCCTACAATGAGCAGTTCTTC.

This chain uses TRBV2 with TRBJ1-2; D is unresolved. The CDR3 is made up of 15 amino acids. CDR1 is SNHLY, CDR2 FYNNEI, per germline. Between the trimmed V and J ends, which lost 1 base and 4 bases, there was a span of 13 bases. CDR3 sequence: CASSEDLWSRYGYTF. Written as DNA, the CDR3 is TGTGCCAGCAGTGAAGACCTGTGGAGCCGCTATGGCTACACCTTC.

In this sample, this clone turned up a few times. The rearrangement joins TRBV7-9 to TRBJ1-4, with D possibly being TRBD1 (6 bases). V lost 1 base, J lost 4 bases, and 10 bases lay in between. CDR1 SEHNR and CDR2 FQNEAQ come from the germline V gene (reference sequence). The CDR3 length is 15 residues. The DNA for the CDR3 is TGTGCCAGCAGCTTAGACGGACAGAATAATGAAAAACTGTTTTTT. It is translated as CASSLDGQNNEKLFF.

This sequence joins TRBV10-1 and TRBJ2-1; 9 positions match TRBD2. Per the germline V gene, CDR1 is WNHNN and CDR2 is SYGVQD (reference sequence). V was clipped by 3 bases and J by 9 bases; unmatched bases: 6. The length of the CDR3 is 14 residues. The CDR3 DNA follows: TGCGCCAGCAGTGATATTAGCGGGGGCGGTGAGCAGTTCTTC. It translates to CASSDISGGGEQFF.

The count of this clone is one. The V and J genes are TRBV7-2 and TRBJ2-5, with 7 bases fitting TRBD1. The CDR3 consists of 14 residues. Per germline, CDR1 SGHTA and CDR2 FQGNSA. V trimming: 0 bases; J trimming: 4 bases; junction bases outside the gene matches: 2. For the CDR3, the DNA is TGTGCCAGCAGCTTAGCAGGGGGCGCAGAGACCCAGTACTTC. Translated, it gives CASSLAGGAETQYF.

In this sample, this clone turned up once. The gene calls are TRBV5-6 and TRBJ2-7; 12 positions match TRBD2. With V trimmed by 3 bases and J by 0 bases, 4 bases remained unmatched. This CDR3 is built from 16 residues. Germline V gives CDR1 SGHDT, CDR2 YYEEEE. For the CDR3, the DNA is TGTGCCAGCAGCTACCTGACTAGCGGGGGCTCCTACGAGCAGTACTTC. It yields the protein CASSYLTSGGSYEQYF.

V is TRBV25-1 and J is TRBJ1-1; the match to TRBD1 covers 8 bases. Per germline, CDR1 MGHDK and CDR2 SYGVNS. The CDR3 runs 15 residues. The ends lost 2 bases at V and 4 bases at J; junction bases unmatched: 6. CDR3 amino acids: CASSEPGQGGTEAFF. The CDR3 DNA reads TGTGCCAGCAGTGAACCTGGACAGGGCGGCACTGAAGCTTTCTTT.

CDR3 region: CASSLAAGNEQFF. The CDR3 bases are TGTGCCAGCAGCTTAGCAGCGGGAAATGAGCAGTTCTTC. This rearrangement joins TRBV7-8 to TRBJ2-1; 7 nucleotides match TRBD2. Looked up from germline, CDR1 is SGHVS and CDR2 is FQNEAQ. The CDR3 consists of 13 residues. Trimming removed 0 bases from V and 7 bases from J; junction bases left unmatched: 0.

This clone was seen a handful of times. This rearrangement joins TRBV6-5 to TRBJ1-1; 8 bases align to TRBD1. J was trimmed by 1 base and V by 6 bases; bases with no gene match: 7. This CDR3 has 15 residues. From germline, CDR1 is MNHEY and CDR2 SVGAGI. In DNA, the CDR3 is TGTGCCAGCAGGACCCGACAGGGGACGAACACTGAAGCTTTCTTT. It specifies CASRTRQGTNTEAFF.

V and J are TRBV10-3 and TRBJ1-1, with D tentatively TRBD1 (5 bases). V lost 4 bases, J lost 1 base, and 10 bases lay in between. The CDR3 covers 14 residues. The germline gives CDR1 ENHRY, CDR2 SYGVKD. The CDR3 DNA sequence: TGTGCCATCAGTGCCCGGGGGGGGAACACTGAAGCTTTCTTT. Its protein is CAISARGGNTEAFF.

The rearrangement uses TRBV4-3 and TRBJ2-3; a possible D gene is TRBD2 (7 bases). The germline V and J ends were trimmed by 4 bases and 0 bases, with 14 bases remaining between them. The CDR3 runs 16 residues. From germline, CDR1 is LGHNA and CDR2 YSLEER. The CDR3 nucleotides read TGCGCCAGCAGCCCCTCGTCGGGGGGCAGCACAGATACGCAGTATTTT. It yields the protein CASSPSSGGSTDTQYF.

The CDR3 region has the DNA TGTGCCAGCAGCTACCCCGAGCGGGGGACAGATACGCAGTATTTT. Its translation is CASSYPERGTDTQYF. The chain links TRBV13 to TRBJ2-3; 8 bases agree with TRBD2. The germline gives CDR1 PRHDT, CDR2 FYEKMQ (reference sequence). The J segment lost 3 bases and the V segment lost 4 bases, leaving 6 bases of the junction unmatched. The CDR3 spans 15 residues.

The table lists this clone with a count of one. V is TRBV4-3 and J is TRBJ1-2, with 9 bases lining up with TRBD1. CDR1 is LGHNA, CDR2 YSLEER, per germline. This CDR3 has 15 amino acids. The trim removed 1 base at V and 8 bases at J, leaving 8 bases unmatched. DNA of the CDR3: TGCGCCAGCAGCCAAGGGGGGGGACAGGGAATAGGCTACACCTTC. This sequence encodes CASSQGGGQGIGYTF.

This clone was picked up a small number of times. The chain joins TRBV6-1 to TRBJ2-4, with TRBD1 matching over 7 bases. Germline CDR1 reads MNHNS; CDR2 reads SASEGT. Trimming at V came to 2 bases and at J to 5 bases, leaving 6 bases not matched to a gene. This CDR3 contains 15 residues. CDR3 DNA: TGTGCCAGCAGTGAACGACAGGGCAATCAAAACATTCAGTACTTC. Encoded protein: CASSERQGNQNIQYF.

This clone turned up a few times. The chain combines TRBV6-2 or TRBV6-3 with TRBJ2-7; possibly TRBD1 for D (6 bases). The CDR3 spans 14 residues. Trimming removed 3 bases from V and 3 bases from J, with 12 bases in between. The germline V gene has CDR1 MNHEY and CDR2 SVGEGT. For the CDR3, the DNA is TGTGCCAGCAGTTATAAAGGACAGATCTACGAGCAGTACGTC. Its protein product is CASSYKGQIYEQYV.

In its sample, this clone was seen many times. The chain couples TRBV29-1 to TRBJ1-4; 10 nucleotides agree with TRBD1. In germline, CDR1 is SQVTM, CDR2 ANQGSEA. Trimming removed 8 bases from V and 8 bases from J; junction bases left unmatched: 8. CDR3 size: 13 residues. CDR3 loop: CSSKGTGEEKLFF. CDR3 DNA sequence: TGCAGCTCGAAGGGGACAGGGGAAGAAAAACTGTTTTTT.

The rearrangement uses TRBV7-8 and TRBJ2-1; 7 nucleotides match TRBD2. J gave up 2 bases and V 2 bases, and 6 bases lay outside the gene matches. Germline CDR1 reads SGHVS; CDR2 reads FQNEAQ. The CDR3 loop spans 16 amino acids. CDR3 nucleotides: TGTGCCAGCAGCTTATCTGCTAGCGGACCCTACAATGAGCAGTTCTTC. This sequence encodes CASSLSASGPYNEQFF.

The chain couples TRBV24-1 to TRBJ1-3, with TRBD1 as a possible D gene (6 bases). V lost 0 bases, J lost 0 bases, and 17 bases lay in between. This CDR3 has 19 amino acids. Germline CDR1 KGHDR, CDR2 SFDVKD. The CDR3: CATSDLLLLDRRSGNTIYF. As DNA, the CDR3 is TGTGCCACCAGTGATTTGCTCCTCTTAGACAGGCGCTCTGGAAACACCATATATTTT.

The chain uses TRBV28 and TRBJ1-2; 10 nucleotides align to TRBD1. Trimming removed 6 bases from V and 4 bases from J; junction bases left unmatched: 5. Germline V gene data show CDR1 as MDHEN and CDR2 as SYDVKM. This CDR3 region has 14 residues. In DNA form, the CDR3 reads TGTGCCAGCAGGGTAGACAGGGGGCCCTATGGCTACACCTTC. Its protein product is CASRVDRGPYGYTF.

The chain joins TRBV6-6 to TRBJ1-2; a weak D match, TRBD1 (5 bases). Trimming cost V 5 bases and J 1 base, with 14 bases left between them. Germline V gives CDR1 MNHNY, CDR2 SVGAGI (reference sequence). The CDR3 length is 15 residues. The CDR3 region is CASSDDSGLNYGYTF. CDR3 nucleotides: TGTGCCAGCAGTGACGACTCAGGGCTTAACTATGGCTACACCTTC.

This clone was observed once. J is TRBJ2-1 and V is TRBV19; 9 bases fit TRBD1. The V gene end was trimmed by 4 bases and the J gene end by 6 bases; junction bases not matched to a gene: 10. The CDR3 length is 16 residues. Germline values: CDR1 LNHDA, CDR2 SQIVND (reference sequence). The CDR3 DNA sequence: TGTGCCAGTAGTAAACTTCCGGGACAGGGAGGCAATGAGCAGTTCTTC. Protein product: CASSKLPGQGGNEQFF.

J is TRBJ1-5 and V is TRBV28, with D tentatively TRBD1 (5 bases). The CDR3 contains 15 residues. The germline CDR1 and CDR2 sequences are MDHEN and SYDVKM. With 6 bases removed from V and 1 base from J, the gap between germline ends came to 13 bases. Here the CDR3 DNA reads TGTGCCAGCAGATCTCCAGGGAGGAGCAATCAGCCCCAGCATTTT. This gives the protein CASRSPGRSNQPQHF.

A few counts support this clone. V gene TRBV7-6 combines with J gene TRBJ1-1; a possible D gene is TRBD1 (5 bases). Trimming took 5 bases from V and 4 from J, leaving 17 bases between them. Germline V gives CDR1 SGHVS, CDR2 FNYEAQ. CDR3 length equals 15 residues. The CDR3 DNA follows: TGTGCCAGCAGCCCACAAGACCCCGGGGGCACTGAAGCTTTCTTT. Encoded protein: CASSPQDPGGTEAFF.